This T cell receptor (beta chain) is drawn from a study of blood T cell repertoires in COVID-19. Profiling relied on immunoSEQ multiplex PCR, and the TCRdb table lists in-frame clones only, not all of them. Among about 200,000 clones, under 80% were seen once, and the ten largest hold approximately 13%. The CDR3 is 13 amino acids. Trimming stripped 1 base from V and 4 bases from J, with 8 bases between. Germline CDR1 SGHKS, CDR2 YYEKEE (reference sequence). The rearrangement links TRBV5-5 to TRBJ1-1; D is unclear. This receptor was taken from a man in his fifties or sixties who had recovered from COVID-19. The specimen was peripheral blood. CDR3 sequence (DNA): TGTGCCAGCAGCTTGCGTGCGGTCACTGAAGCTTTCTTT. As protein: CASSLRAVTEAFF.